This T cell receptor (beta chain) was sequenced for a study of molecular identifiers for immune sequencing clone quantification. On this clonotype: Its antigen is undetermined. This could be a read error, since a much larger clone is one nucleotide away.

This CDR3 is built from 15 residues. Study findings and constraints: Clones of above 20 RNA copies carried over 98% of effector molecules; in naive cells they carried under 1%.

TCRdb re-derived calls from the PCR reads in MiXCR, one entry per CDR3 protein. The sample yields fewer than 350,000 distinct CDR3 sequences, about a fifth seen once. The clonotype comes from a human donor in good health. Some libraries in this study had Jurkat cell RNA spiked in. The sequenced sample consisted of naive CD8+ T cells from blood, with Jurkat cell RNA spiked in. Specified subset: FACS-sorted CD8+CD4-CCR7+CD45RA+ naive T cells. The chain joins TRBV5-3 to TRBJ2-7; possibly TRBD1 or TRBD2 for D (5 bases each). TRBV5-3 is noted as an ORF with a role that remains uncertain. CDR3 sequence: CASSLPGASSYEQYF. CDR3 bases: TGTGCCAGCAGCTTGCCCGGGGCAAGCTCCTACGAGCAGTACTTC.